Each of the 7 T cell receptor beta chains below was sequenced from the same sample in a study of blood T cells in healthy people across ages. The second PCR ran about 6 to 12 cycles with a sample-barcoded 5' primer and J-beta primers. TCRdb re-called the 5' RACE reads with MiXCR, one entry per CDR3 protein. The data hold around 1,700,000 distinct CDR3 sequences, with 28% observed a single time. Material for sequencing was blood. The receptors were sampled from a woman in her thirties in good health.

This clonotype came up many times. V gene TRBV29-1 combines with J gene TRBJ2-7; 9 bases agree with TRBD1. Germline assignment: CDR1 SQVTM and CDR2 ANQGSEA. This CDR3 comprises 12 residues. The V and J ends lost 6 bases and 3 bases, in that order; junction bases with no gene match: 3. The CDR3 sequence: CSVEGQGYEQYF. The CDR3 region has the DNA TGCAGCGTGGAGGGACAGGGCTACGAGCAGTACTTC.

The V and J genes are TRBV3-1 and TRBJ1-1, with 8 bases identical to TRBD1. Germline V CDR1 and CDR2: LGHDT, YNNKEL (reference sequence). V shed 2 bases, J shed 5 bases, and the junction held 7 bases outside the gene matches. This CDR3 spans 15 amino acids. CDR3 loop: CASSQRIGDRTEAFF. The DNA of the CDR3 is TGTGCCAGCAGCCAAAGAATAGGGGACAGGACTGAAGCTTTCTTT.

This clonotype was observed a handful of times. V usage is TRBV7-9 and J usage is TRBJ2-7, with 8 bases fitting TRBD2. V shed 7 bases and J 6 bases; nucleotides not matched to a gene: 8. Per germline, CDR1 SEHNR and CDR2 FQNEAQ (reference sequence). The CDR3 consists of 13 residues. The DNA for the CDR3 is TGTGCCAGCACAACGGGGGGGATCAGCGAGCAGTACTTC. This gives the protein CASTTGGISEQYF.

Here the CDR3 DNA reads TGTGCCAGTTTTACAGGGAACTATGGCTACACCTTC. Translation: CASFTGNYGYTF. The chain couples TRBV19 to TRBJ1-2; perhaps TRBD1 as D (6 bases). The CDR3 consists of 12 residues. Germline values: CDR1 LNHDA, CDR2 SQIVND (reference sequence). V was pared by 8 bases and J by 2 bases, with 9 bases between.

V is TRBV30 and J is TRBJ2-3, with unresolved D. Germline CDR1 GTSNPN, CDR2 SVGIG (reference sequence). There are 14 residues in the CDR3. V lost 0 bases and J lost 2, with 9 bases in between. The CDR3 spells CAWSVTLTTDTQYF. The CDR3 coding sequence is TGTGCCTGGAGTGTAACCCTAACCACAGATACGCAGTATTTT.

This clonotype has more than one count but fewer than ten. This chain connects TRBV13 to TRBJ2-1; TRBD1 matches 11 bases. The CDR3 has 15 residues. The V and J ends lost 3 bases and 6 bases, in that order; junction bases with no gene match: 4. CDR1 PRHDT and CDR2 FYEKMQ come from the germline V gene (reference sequence). The DNA for the CDR3 is TGTGCCAGCAGCTTGGGACAGGGGGACTTCAATGAGCAGTTCTTC. Encoded protein: CASSLGQGDFNEQFF.

For this clonotype: A much larger clone differs from this one at a single base, so this may be a read error. The chain has TRBV25-1 and TRBJ1-2; D remains ambiguous. The V gene's germline CDR1 is MGHDK and CDR2 SYGVNS. The CDR3 contains 13 residues. For the CDR3, the DNA is TGTGCCTGCAGTGAATATGAGTTACGGGGCTACACCTTC. Its translation is CACSEYELRGYTF.